What follows are 3 T cell receptor beta chains derived from one specimen sequenced in a study of T-cell memory formation after mild COVID-19. TCRdb reprocessed the 5' RACE reads with MiXCR, giving one entry per CDR3 protein. The data hold hundreds of thousands of distinct CDR3 sequences, with 20% to 25% observed a single time. Input material: PBMCs or a T cell subset sorted from them (not recorded which). The receptors here all came from a man between 18 and 35 years old who had mild COVID-19 (a few samples of this study predate the infection). Cell type and time point are not known.

This clonotype came up a few times. The V and J genes are TRBV7-8 and TRBJ1-2; D unresolved. Germline values: CDR1 SGHVS, CDR2 FQNEAQ. This CDR3 spans 17 amino acids. Trimming left V 4 bases short and J 2 bases short, with 20 bases between. CDR3 DNA sequence: TGTGCCAGCAGCTCCCCCAGGTCAGGCCCTCCAAACTATGGCTACACCTTC. Amino acids: CASSSPRSGPPNYGYTF. Looking up the rest from reference TRBV7-8 and TRBJ1-2 gives the full variable domain: GAGVSQSPRYKVAKRGQDVALRCDPISGHVSLFWYQQALGQGPEFLTYFQNEAQLDKSGLPSDRFFAERPEGSVSTLKIQRTQQEDSAVYLCASSSPRSGPPNYGYTFGSGTRLTVV.

The chain links TRBV4-1 to TRBJ2-4; the match to TRBD2 covers 12 bases. Germline CDR1 is MGHRA and CDR2 is YSYEKL. The length of the CDR3 is 15 residues. The V segment lost 1 base and the J segment 6 bases; nucleotides outside the gene matches: 1. CDR3 sequence (DNA): TGCGCCAGCAGCCAAGTGGGACTAGCGGGAAACATTCAGTACTTC. Translated: CASSQVGLAGNIQYF.

This clonotype appeared a few times. This rearrangement joins TRBV7-7 to TRBJ2-1, with 11 bases matching TRBD2. V trimming: 5 bases; J trimming: 9 bases; junction bases outside the gene matches: 12. CDR3 length equals 16 residues. Germline assignment: CDR1 SSHAT and CDR2 FNYEAQ (reference sequence). The CDR3 sequence: CASSIGPSGGQGEQFF. The CDR3, as DNA: TGTGCCAGCAGCATAGGCCCTAGCGGGGGGCAGGGTGAGCAGTTCTTC.